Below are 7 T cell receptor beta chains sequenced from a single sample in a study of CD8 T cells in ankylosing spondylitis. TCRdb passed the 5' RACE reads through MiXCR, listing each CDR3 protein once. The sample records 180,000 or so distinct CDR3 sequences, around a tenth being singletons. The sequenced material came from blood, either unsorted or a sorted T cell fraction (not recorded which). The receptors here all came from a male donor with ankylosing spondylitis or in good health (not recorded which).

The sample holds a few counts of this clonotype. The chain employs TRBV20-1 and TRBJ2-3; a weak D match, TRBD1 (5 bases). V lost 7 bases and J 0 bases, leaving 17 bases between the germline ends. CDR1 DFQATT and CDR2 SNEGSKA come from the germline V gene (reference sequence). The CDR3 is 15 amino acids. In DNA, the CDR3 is TGCAGTGGGACACGCGCGTACTCTAGCACAGATACGCAGTATTTT. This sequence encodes CSGTRAYSSTDTQYF.

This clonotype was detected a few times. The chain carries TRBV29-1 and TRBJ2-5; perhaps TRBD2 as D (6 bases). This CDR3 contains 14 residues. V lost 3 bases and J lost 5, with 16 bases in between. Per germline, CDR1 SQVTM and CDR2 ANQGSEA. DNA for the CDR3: TGCAGCGTTGACCGGGACTCGAAGTCTGAGACCCAGTACTTC. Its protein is CSVDRDSKSETQYF.

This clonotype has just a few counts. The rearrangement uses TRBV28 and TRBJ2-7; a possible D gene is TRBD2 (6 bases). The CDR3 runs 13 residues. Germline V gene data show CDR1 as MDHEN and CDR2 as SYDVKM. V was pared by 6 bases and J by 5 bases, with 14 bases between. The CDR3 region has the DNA TGTGCCAGCAGGGAGGGGAAAGAAAACGAGCAGTACTTC. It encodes CASREGKENEQYF.

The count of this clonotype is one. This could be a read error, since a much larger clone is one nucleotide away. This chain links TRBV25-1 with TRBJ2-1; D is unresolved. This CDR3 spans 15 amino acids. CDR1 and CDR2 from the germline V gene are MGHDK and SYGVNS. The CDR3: CSSSVGRSHDNEQFF. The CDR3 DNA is TGTTCCAGCAGTGTTGGTAGAAGTCACGACAATGAGCAGTTCTTC.

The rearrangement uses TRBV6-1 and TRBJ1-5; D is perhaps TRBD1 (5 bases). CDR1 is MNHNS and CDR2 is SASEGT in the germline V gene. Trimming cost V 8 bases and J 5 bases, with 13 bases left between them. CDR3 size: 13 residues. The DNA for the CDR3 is TGTGCCAGCGGATTGGGGCGGGATCAGCCCCAGCATTTT. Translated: CASGLGRDQPQHF.

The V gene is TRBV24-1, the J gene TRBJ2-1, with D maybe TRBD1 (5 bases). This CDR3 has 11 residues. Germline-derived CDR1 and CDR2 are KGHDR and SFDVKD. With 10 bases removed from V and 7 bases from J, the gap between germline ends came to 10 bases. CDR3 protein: CATTDTNEQFF. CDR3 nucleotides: TGTGCCACGACAGATACGAATGAGCAGTTCTTC.

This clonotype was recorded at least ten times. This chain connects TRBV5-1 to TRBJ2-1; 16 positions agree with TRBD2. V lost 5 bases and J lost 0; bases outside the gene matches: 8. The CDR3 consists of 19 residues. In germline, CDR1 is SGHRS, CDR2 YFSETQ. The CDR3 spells CASSPGTSGRGSSYNEQFF. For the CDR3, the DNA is TGCGCCAGCAGTCCAGGGACTAGCGGGAGGGGGAGCTCCTACAATGAGCAGTTCTTC.